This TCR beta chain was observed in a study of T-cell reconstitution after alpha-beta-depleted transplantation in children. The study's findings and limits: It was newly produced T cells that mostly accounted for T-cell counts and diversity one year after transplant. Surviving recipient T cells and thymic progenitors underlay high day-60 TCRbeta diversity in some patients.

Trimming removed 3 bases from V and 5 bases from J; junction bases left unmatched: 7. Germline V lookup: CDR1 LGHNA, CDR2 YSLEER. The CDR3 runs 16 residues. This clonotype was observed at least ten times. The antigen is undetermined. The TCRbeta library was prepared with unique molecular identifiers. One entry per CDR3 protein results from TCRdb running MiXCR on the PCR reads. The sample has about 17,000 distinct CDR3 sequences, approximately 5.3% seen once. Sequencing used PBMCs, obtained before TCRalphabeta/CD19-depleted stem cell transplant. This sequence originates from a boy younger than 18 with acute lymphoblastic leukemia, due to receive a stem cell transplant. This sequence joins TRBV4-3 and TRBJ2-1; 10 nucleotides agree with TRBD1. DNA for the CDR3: TGCGCCAGCAGCCATACGGGACAGGGGTTAAACAATGAGCAGTTCTTC. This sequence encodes CASSHTGQGLNNEQFF.